Included here is one T cell receptor beta chain sequence, with context. Germline-derived CDR1 and CDR2 are SQVTM and ANQGSEA. This CDR3 is 14 amino acids long. Deletions cut 2 bases from V and 2 bases from J, with 13 bases between. This entry comes from a study of T cells in Graves' hyperthyroidism and ophthalmopathy. The source material, RNA transcripts, was used to amplify TCR beta CDR3 regions. During a first-round RT-PCR of the TCR CDR3, the HTBI primer set was used. MiXCR, applied by TCRdb to the multiplex PCR reads, yields one record per CDR3 protein. The table has 600,000 or so distinct CDR3 sequences, roughly 15% seen once; the top ten hold roughly an eighth.

The sequencing sample was made of blood. This chain uses TRBV29-1 with TRBJ2-7, with D possibly being TRBD1 or TRBD2 (5 bases each). The TCR was taken from a woman in her forties or fifties with Graves' ophthalmopathy. The CDR3 sequence is CSVELGTATYEQYF. The CDR3 bases are TGCAGCGTTGAACTCGGGACCGCGACCTACGAGCAGTACTTC.